The clone carrying this TCR beta chain was seen a handful of times. This CDR3 is built from 16 residues. Germline CDR1 and CDR2: SEHNR and FQNEAQ (reference sequence). Trimming removed 5 bases from V and 0 bases from J, with 17 bases in between. The sample belongs to a study of T cells in Graves' hyperthyroidism and ophthalmopathy. Amplified regions were TCR beta CDR3 sequences from RNA transcripts. TCR CDR3 regions were first amplified by RT-PCR with HTBI primers. Via MiXCR, TCRdb re-called the multiplex PCR reads, giving one row per CDR3 protein. The repertoire holds 540,000 or so distinct CDR3 sequences, approximately 14% seen once, with roughly 7.3% in the top ten.

The chain joins TRBV7-9 to TRBJ2-7, with D unresolved. Sequencing was done on a sample of blood. The TCR originated in a woman aged 25 to 39 with Graves' hyperthyroidism. CDR3 in DNA: TGTGCCAGCAGCCCCATTTCCGGACCGTACTCCTACGAGCAGTACTTC. Translated: CASSPISGPYSYEQYF. Together with reference TRBV7-9 and TRBJ2-7, the CDR3 gives the full variable domain: DTGVSQNPRHKITKRGQNVTFRCDPISEHNRLYWYRQTLGQGPEFLTYFQNEAQLEKSRLLSDRFSAERPKGSFSTLEIQRTEQGDSAMYLCASSPISGPYSYEQYFGPGTRLTVT.